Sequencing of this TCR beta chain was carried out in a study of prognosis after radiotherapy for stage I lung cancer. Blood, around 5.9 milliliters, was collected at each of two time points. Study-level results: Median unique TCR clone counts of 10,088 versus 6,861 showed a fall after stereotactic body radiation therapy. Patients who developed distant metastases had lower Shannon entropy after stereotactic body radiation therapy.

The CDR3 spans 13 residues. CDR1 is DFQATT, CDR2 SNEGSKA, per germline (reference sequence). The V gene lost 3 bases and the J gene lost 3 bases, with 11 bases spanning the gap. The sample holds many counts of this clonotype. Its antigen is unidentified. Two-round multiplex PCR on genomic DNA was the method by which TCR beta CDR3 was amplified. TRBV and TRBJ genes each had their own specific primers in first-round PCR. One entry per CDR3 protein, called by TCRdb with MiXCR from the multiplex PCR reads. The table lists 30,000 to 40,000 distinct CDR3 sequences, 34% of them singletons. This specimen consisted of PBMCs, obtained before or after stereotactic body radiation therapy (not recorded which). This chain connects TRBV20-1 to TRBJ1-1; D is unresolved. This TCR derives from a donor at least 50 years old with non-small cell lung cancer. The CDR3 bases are TGCAGTGCTAGTCCCAGTCTCTACACTGAAGCTTTCTTT. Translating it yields CSASPSLYTEAFF.